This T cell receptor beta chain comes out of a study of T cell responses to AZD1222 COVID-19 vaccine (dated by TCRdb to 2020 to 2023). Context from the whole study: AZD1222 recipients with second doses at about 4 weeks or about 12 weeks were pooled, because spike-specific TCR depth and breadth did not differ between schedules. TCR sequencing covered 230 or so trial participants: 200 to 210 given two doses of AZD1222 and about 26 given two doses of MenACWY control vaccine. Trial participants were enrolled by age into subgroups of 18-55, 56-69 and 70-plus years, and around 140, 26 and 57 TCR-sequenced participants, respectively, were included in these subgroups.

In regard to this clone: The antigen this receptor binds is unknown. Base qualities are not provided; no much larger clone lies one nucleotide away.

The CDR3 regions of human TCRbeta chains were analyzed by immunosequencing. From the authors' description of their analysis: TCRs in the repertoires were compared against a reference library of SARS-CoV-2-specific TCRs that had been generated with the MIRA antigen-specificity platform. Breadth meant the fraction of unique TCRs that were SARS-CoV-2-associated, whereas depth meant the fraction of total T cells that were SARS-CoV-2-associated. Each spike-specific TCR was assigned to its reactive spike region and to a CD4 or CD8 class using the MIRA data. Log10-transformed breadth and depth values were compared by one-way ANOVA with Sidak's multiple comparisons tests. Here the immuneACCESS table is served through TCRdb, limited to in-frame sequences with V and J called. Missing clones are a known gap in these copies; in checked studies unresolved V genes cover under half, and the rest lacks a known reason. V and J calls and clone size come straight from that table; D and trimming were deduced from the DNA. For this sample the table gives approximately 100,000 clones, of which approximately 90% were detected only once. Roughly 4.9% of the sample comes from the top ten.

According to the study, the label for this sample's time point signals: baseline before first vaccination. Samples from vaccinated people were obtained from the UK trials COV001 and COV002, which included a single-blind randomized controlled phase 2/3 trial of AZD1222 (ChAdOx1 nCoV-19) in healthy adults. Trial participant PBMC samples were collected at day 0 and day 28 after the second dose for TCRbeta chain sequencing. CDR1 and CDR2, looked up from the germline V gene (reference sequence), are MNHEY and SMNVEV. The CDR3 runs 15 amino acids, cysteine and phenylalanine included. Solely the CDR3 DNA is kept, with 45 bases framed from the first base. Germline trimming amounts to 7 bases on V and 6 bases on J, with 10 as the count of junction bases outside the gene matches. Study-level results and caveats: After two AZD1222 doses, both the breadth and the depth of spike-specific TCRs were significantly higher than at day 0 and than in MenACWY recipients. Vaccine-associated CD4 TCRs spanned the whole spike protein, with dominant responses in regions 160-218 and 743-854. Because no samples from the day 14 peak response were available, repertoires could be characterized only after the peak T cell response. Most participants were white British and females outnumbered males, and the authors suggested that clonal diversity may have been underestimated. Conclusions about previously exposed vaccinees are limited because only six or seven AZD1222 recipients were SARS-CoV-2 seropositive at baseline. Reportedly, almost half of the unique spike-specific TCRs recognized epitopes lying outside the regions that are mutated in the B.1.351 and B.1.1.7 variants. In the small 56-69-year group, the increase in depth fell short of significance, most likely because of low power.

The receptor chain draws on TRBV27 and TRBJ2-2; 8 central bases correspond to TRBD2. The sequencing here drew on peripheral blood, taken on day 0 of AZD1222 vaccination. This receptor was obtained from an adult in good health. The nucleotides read TGTGCCAGCAACAAAAGCGGGAGATATGCCGGGGAGCTGTTTTTT. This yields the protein CASNKSGRYAGELFF.